The T cell receptor beta chain described here comes from a study of Ad26.COV2.S vaccination and SARS-CoV-2 variants. As regards this clone: The antigen remains unidentified.

The protocol was immunoSEQ multiplex PCR, while the TCRdb copy is restricted to in-frame clones and leaves out a portion. The sample includes some 480,000 clones, around nine tenths of them seen just once. CDR1 is SGHRS, CDR2 YFSETQ, per germline. Germline trimming cut 6 bases from V and 0 bases from J; bases unmatched to any gene: 7. CDR3 length: 15 amino acids. Study observations and caveats: Non-spike TCR breadth showed similarity between vaccine and placebo recipients.

Regarding treatment: roughly 19 received Ad26.COV2.S at low or high dose, single or two shots; about 5 received placebo; per-sample allocation not given. Samples were taken on day 63 after the first vaccine or placebo injection. Sequenced here: peripheral blood, sampled in a trial of Ad26.COV2.S vaccine versus placebo. The TCR comes from a person between 18 and 65 years old who received the Ad26.COV2.S COVID-19 vaccine or a placebo. The J gene is TRBJ2-7, the V gene TRBV5-1; 9 nucleotides match TRBD1. The CDR3 coding sequence is TGCGCCAGCACCCTGGGACAGGGCAACTCCTACGAGCAGTACTTC. It codes for CASTLGQGNSYEQYF.